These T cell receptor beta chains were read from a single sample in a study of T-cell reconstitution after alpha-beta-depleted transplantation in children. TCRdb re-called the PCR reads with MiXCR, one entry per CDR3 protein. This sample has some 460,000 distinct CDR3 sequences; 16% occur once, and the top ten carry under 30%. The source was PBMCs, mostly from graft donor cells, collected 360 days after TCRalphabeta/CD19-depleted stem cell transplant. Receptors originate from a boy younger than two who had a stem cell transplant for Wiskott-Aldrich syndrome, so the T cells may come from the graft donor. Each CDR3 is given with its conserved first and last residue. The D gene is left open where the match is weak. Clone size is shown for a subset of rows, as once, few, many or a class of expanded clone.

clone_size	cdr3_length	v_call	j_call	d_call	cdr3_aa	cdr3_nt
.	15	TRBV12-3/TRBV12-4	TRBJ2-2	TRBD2	CASSPGLAGPGELFF	TGTGCCAGCAGCCCGGGACTAGCGGGACCCGGGGAGCTGTTTTTT
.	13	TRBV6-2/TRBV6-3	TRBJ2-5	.	CASYRDYQETQYF	TGTGCCAGCTACAGGGACTACCAAGAGACCCAGTACTTC
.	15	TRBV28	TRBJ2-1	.	CASSILGTGRNEQFF	TGTGCCAGCAGCATCCTCGGGACGGGTAGAAATGAGCAGTTCTTC
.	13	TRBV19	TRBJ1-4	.	CASNWGTGEKLFF	TGTGCCAGTAACTGGGGAACTGGAGAAAAACTGTTTTTT
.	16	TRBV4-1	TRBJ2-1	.	CASSQEGAGLYNEQFF	TGCGCCAGCAGCCAAGAAGGGGCAGGCCTCTACAATGAGCAGTTCTTC
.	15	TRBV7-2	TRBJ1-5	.	CASSLEHRTNQPQHF	TGTGCCAGCAGCTTAGAGCACAGGACTAATCAGCCCCAGCATTTT
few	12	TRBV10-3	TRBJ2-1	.	CAISERVNEQFF	TGTGCCATCAGTGAGAGGGTCAATGAGCAGTTCTTC
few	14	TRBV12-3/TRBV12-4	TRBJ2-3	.	CASSLRDQTDTQYF	TGTGCCAGCAGTTTAAGGGACCAAACAGATACGCAGTATTTT
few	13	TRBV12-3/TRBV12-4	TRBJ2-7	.	CASSFGKNYEQYF	TGTGCCAGCAGTTTTGGCAAAAACTACGAGCAGTACTTC
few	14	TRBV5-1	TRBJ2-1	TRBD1	CASADRGKNNEQFF	TGCGCCAGCGCGGACAGGGGGAAGAACAATGAGCAGTTCTTC
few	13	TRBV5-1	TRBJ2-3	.	CASSFEHTDTQYF	TGCGCCAGCAGCTTTGAGCACACAGATACGCAGTATTTT
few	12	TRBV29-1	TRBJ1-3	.	CSVGGSGNTIYF	TGCAGCGTTGGGGGATCTGGAAACACCATATATTTT
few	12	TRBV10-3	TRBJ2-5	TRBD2	CATTGGRETQYF	TGTGCTACCACCGGGGGGAGAGAGACCCAGTACTTC
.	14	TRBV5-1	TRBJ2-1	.	CASSLVRGPNEQFF	TGCGCCAGCAGCTTGGTGCGGGGGCCCAATGAGCAGTTCTTC
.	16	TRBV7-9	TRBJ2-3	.	CASSLAIGASTDTQYF	TGTGCCAGCAGCTTAGCTATAGGGGCCAGCACAGATACGCAGTATTTT
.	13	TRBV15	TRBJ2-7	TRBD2	CATRAGALREQYF	TGTGCCACCAGGGCGGGAGCCCTAAGGGAGCAGTACTTC
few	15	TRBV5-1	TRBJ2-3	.	CASRSSVSATDTQYF	TGCGCCAGCAGGTCGAGCGTTTCGGCAACAGATACGCAGTATTTT
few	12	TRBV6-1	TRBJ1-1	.	CASSRRWTEAFF	TGTGCCAGCAGTCGAAGGTGGACTGAAGCTTTCTTT
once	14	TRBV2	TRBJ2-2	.	CASRGFSGTGELFF	TGTGCCAGCCGTGGCTTTTCGGGCACCGGGGAGCTGTTTTTT
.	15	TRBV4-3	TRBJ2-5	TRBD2	CASSQLSGSAETQYF	TGCGCCAGCAGCCAGCTAAGCGGGAGCGCAGAGACCCAGTACTTC
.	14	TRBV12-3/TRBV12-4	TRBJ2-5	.	CASGGGGRKETQYF	TGTGCCAGCGGGGGAGGGGGGAGGAAAGAGACCCAGTACTTC
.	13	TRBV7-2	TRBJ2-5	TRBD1	CASSMTGGRAQYF	TGTGCCAGCAGCATGACAGGGGGCAGGGCCCAGTACTTC
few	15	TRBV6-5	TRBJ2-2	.	CASSYSWGSTGELFF	TGTGCCAGCAGTTACTCCTGGGGGTCCACCGGGGAGCTGTTTTTT
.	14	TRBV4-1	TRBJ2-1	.	CASSQTVSYNEQFF	TGCGCCAGCAGCCAGACGGTTTCCTACAATGAGCAGTTCTTC
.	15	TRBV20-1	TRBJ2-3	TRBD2	CSASGRDGHTDTQYF	TGCAGTGCTAGCGGGAGGGACGGGCACACAGATACGCAGTATTTT
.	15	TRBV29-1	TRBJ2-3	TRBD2	CSVVAGGRATDTQYF	TGCAGCGTAGTAGCGGGGGGCCGGGCCACAGATACGCAGTATTTT
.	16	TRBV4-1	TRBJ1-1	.	CASSQGEQGESTEAFF	TGCGCCAGCAGCCAAGGAGAACAGGGCGAGAGCACTGAAGCTTTCTTT
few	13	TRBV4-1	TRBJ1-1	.	CASSQEIVSEAFF	TGCGCCAGCAGCCAAGAAATAGTCTCTGAAGCTTTCTTT
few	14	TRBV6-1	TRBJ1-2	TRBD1	CASSRWDSNYGYTF	TGTGCCAGCAGTCGATGGGACAGTAACTATGGCTACACCTTC
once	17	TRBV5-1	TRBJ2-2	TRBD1	CASSLFPGGTGTGELFF	TGCGCCAGCAGCTTGTTCCCAGGGGGCACCGGCACCGGGGAGCTGTTTTTT
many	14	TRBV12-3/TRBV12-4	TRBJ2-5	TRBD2	CASSAAGGQETQYF	TGTGCCAGCAGTGCGGCGGGAGGACAAGAGACCCAGTACTTC
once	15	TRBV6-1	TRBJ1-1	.	CASSDPHQGQLRAFF	TGTGCCAGCAGTGACCCGCACCAGGGGCAGCTACGAGCTTTCTTT
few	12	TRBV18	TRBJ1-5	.	CASSPGNQPQHF	TGTGCCAGCTCACCAGGGAATCAGCCCCAGCATTTT
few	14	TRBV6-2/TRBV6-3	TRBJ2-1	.	CASSSAGSYNEQFF	TGTGCCAGCAGTTCAGCAGGGAGCTACAATGAGCAGTTCTTC
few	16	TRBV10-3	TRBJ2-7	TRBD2	CAISTTAGGRAYEQYF	TGTGCCATCAGTACAACAGCGGGAGGGAGAGCCTACGAGCAGTACTTC
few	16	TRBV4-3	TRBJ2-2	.	CASSYRTGLNTGELFF	TGCGCCAGCAGCTACAGAACAGGGCTGAACACCGGGGAGCTGTTTTTT
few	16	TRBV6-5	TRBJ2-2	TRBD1	CASSYYGGQGIGELFF	TGTGCCAGCAGTTACTATGGCGGACAGGGGATCGGGGAGCTGTTTTTT
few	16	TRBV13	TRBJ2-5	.	CASSYGPEDHQETQYF	TGTGCCAGCAGTTATGGGCCGGAGGACCACCAAGAGACCCAGTACTTC
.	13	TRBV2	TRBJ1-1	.	CASKVSMNTEAFF	TGTGCCAGCAAAGTGTCTATGAACACTGAAGCTTTCTTT
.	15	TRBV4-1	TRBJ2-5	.	CASSQVGHGQETQYF	TGCGCCAGCAGCCAAGTTGGACACGGGCAAGAGACCCAGTACTTC
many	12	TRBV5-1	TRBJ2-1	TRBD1	CASKGQGVEQFF	TGCGCCAGCAAGGGACAGGGGGTAGAGCAGTTCTTC
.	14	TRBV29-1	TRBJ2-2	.	CSVVGTPNTGELFF	TGCAGCGTTGTCGGGACACCGAACACCGGGGAGCTGTTTTTT
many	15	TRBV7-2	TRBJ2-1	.	CASSSRGSSYNEQFF	TGTGCCAGCAGCTCCCGTGGGAGCTCCTACAATGAGCAGTTCTTC
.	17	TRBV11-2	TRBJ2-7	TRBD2	CASSFGLAGGWDYEQYF	TGTGCCAGCAGCTTCGGACTAGCGGGGGGGTGGGACTACGAGCAGTACTTC
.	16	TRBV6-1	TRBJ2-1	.	CASSGTLRRPGNEQFF	TGTGCCAGCAGCGGAACCCTGCGGAGGCCGGGCAATGAGCAGTTCTTC
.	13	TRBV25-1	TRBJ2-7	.	CASMIQGTYEQYF	TGTGCCAGCATGATCCAGGGTACTTACGAGCAGTACTTC